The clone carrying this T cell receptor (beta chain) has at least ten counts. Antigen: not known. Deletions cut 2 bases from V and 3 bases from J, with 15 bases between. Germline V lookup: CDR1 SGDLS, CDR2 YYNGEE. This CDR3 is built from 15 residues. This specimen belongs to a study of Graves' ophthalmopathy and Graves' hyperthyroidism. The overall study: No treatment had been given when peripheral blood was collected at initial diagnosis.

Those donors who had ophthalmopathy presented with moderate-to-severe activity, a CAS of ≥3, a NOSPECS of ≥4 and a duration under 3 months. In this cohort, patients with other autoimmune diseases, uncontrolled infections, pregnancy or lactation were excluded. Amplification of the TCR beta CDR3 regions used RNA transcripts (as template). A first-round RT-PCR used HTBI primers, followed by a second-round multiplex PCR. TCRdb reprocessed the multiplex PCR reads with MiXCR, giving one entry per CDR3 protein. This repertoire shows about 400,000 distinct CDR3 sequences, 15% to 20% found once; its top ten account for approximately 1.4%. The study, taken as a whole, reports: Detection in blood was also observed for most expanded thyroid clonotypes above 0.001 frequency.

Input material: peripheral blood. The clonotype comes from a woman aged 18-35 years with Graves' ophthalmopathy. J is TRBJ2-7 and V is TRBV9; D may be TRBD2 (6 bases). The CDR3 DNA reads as TGTGCCAGCAGCGTGCGGGGAGAGAATCTCTACGAGCAGTACTTC. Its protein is CASSVRGENLYEQYF.